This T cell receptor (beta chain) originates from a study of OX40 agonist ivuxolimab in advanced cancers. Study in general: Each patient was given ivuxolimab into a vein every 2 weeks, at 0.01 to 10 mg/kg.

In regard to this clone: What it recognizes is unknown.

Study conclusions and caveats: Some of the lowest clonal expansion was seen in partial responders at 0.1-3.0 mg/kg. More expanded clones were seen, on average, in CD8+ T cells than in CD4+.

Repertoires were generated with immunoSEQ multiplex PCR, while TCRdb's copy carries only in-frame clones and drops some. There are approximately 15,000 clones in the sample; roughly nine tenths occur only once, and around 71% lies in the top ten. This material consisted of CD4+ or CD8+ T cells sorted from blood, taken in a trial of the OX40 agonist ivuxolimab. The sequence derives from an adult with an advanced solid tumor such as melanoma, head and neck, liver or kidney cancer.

CDR3 nucleotides: TGTGCCAGCGACGACAAGTTCACAGATACGCAGTATTTT. As protein: CASDDKFTDTQYF. The rearrangement joins TRBV6-1 to TRBJ2-3, with no clear D. The V end lost 8 bases, the J end lost 2 bases, and 11 bases lay between the germline ends. Germline assignment: CDR1 MNHNS and CDR2 SASEGT. CDR3 length: 13 residues.